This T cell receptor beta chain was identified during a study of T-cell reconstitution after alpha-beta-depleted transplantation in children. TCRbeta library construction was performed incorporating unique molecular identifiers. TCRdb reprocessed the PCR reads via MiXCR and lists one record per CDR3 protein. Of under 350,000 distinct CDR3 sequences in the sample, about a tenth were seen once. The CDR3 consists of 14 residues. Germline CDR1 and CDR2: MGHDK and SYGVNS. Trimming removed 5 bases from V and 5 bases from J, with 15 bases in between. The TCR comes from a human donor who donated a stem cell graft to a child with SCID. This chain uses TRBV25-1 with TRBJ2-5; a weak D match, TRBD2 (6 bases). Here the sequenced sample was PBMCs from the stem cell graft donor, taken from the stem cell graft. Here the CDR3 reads CASSRRASIETQYF. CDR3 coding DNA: TGTGCCAGCAGTAGGAGGGCGAGTATTGAGACCCAGTACTTC.